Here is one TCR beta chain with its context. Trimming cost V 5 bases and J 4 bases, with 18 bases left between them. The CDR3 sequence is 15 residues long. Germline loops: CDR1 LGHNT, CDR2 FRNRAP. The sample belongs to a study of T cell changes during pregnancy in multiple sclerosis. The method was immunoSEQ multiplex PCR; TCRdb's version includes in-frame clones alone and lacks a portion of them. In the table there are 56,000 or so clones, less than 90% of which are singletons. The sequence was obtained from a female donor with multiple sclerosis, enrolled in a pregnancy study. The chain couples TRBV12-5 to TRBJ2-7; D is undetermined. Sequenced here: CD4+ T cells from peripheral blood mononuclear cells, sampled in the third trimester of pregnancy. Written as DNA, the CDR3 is TGTGCTAGTGGTCCGGGTAGCAGCAACCGATACGAGCAGTACTTC. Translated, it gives CASGPGSSNRYEQYF.